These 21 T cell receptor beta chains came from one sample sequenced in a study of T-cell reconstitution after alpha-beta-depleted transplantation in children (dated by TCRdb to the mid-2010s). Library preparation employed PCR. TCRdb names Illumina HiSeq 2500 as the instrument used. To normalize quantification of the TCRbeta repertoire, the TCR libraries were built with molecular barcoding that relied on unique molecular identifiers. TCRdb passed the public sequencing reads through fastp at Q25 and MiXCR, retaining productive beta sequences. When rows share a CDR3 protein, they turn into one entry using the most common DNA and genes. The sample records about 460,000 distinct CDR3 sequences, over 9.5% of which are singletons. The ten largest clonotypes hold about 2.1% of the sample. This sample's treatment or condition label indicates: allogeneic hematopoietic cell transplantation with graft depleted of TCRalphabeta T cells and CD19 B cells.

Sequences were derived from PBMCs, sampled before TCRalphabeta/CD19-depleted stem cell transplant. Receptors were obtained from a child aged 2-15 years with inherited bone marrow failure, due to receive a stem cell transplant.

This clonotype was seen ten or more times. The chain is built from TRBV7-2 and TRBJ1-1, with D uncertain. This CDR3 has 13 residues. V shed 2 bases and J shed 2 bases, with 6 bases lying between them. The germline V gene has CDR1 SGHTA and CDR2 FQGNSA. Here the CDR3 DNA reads TGTGCCAGCAGCTTAAGAAGAAACACTGAAGCTTTCTTT. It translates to CASSLRRNTEAFF.

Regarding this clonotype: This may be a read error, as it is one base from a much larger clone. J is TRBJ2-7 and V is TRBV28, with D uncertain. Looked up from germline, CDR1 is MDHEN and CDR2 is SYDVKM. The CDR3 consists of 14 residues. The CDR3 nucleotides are TGTGTCAGCAGTGAATCCGGGCTCTCCTACGAGCAGTACTTC. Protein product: CVSSESGLSYEQYF.

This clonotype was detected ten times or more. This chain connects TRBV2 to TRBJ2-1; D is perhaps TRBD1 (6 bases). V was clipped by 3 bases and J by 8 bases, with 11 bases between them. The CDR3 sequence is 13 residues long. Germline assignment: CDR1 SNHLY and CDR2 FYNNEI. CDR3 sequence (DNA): TGTGCCAGCAGTGAGGGGGCTGGCCATGAGCAGTTCTTC. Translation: CASSEGAGHEQFF.

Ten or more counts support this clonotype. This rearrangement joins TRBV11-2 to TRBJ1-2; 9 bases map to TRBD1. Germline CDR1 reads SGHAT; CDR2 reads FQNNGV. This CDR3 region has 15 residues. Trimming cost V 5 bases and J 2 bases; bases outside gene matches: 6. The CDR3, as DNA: TGTGCCAGCAGCCCATACAGGGGGCAGAACTATGGCTACACCTTC. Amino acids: CASSPYRGQNYGYTF.

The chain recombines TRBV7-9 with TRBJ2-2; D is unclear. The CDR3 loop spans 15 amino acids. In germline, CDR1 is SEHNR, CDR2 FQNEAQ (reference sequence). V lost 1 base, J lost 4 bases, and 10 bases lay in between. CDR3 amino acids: CASSLDARGTGELFF. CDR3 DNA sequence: TGTGCCAGCAGCTTAGATGCTCGAGGCACCGGGGAGCTGTTTTTT.

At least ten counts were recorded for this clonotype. The CDR3 is CSAIKRMSSYNEQFF. The CDR3 bases are TGCAGTGCTATTAAGCGGATGAGCTCCTACAATGAGCAGTTCTTC. V gene TRBV20-1 combines with J gene TRBJ2-1; a weak D match, TRBD2 (5 bases). The CDR3 is 15 residues long. From germline, CDR1 is DFQATT and CDR2 SNEGSKA (reference sequence). V was trimmed by 4 bases and J by 0 bases, leaving 13 bases between them.

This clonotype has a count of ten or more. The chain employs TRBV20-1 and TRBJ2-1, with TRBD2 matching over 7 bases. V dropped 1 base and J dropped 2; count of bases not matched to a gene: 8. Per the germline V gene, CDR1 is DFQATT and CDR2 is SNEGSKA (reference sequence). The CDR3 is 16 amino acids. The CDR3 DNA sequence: TGCAGTGCTAGAGTCCGAACTAGCGACGCCTACAATGAGCAGTTCTTC. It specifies CSARVRTSDAYNEQFF.

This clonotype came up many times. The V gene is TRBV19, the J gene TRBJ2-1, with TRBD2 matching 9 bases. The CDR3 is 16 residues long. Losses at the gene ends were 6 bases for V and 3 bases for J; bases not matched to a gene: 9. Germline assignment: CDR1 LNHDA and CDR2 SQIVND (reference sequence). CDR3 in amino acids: CASRVAGAFLYNEQFF. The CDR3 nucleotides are TGTGCCAGTAGGGTAGCGGGGGCTTTCCTCTACAATGAGCAGTTCTTC. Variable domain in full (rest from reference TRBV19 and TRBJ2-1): DGGITQSPKYLFRKEGQNVTLSCEQNLNHDAMYWYRQDPGQGLRLIYYSQIVNDFQKGDIAEGYSVSREKKESFPLTVTSAQKNPTAFYLCASRVAGAFLYNEQFFGPGTRLTVL.

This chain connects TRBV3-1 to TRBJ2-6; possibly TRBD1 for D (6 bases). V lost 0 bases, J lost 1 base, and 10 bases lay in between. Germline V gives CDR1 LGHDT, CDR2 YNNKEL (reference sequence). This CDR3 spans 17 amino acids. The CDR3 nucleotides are TGTGCCAGCAGCCAAGAATTCAGGGGATCTGGGGCCAACGTCCTGACTTTC. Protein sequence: CASSQEFRGSGANVLTF.

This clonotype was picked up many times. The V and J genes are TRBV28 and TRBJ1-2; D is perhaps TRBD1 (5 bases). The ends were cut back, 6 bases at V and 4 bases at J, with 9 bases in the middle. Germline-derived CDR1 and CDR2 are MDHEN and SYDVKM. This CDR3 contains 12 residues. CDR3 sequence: CASSWGTYGYTF. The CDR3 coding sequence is TGTGCCAGCAGCTGGGGGACCTATGGCTACACCTTC.

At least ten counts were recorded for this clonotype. The CDR3 sequence: CASSLGSSGGTYEQYF. The DNA of the CDR3 is TGTGCCAGCAGCTTAGGTTCTAGCGGGGGGACCTACGAGCAGTACTTC. The V call is TRBV7-6, the J call TRBJ2-7; TRBD2 matches at 11 bases. V trimming: 1 base; J trimming: 2 bases; junction bases outside the gene matches: 4. Germline V gene data show CDR1 as SGHVS and CDR2 as FNYEAQ. The length of the CDR3 is 16 residues.

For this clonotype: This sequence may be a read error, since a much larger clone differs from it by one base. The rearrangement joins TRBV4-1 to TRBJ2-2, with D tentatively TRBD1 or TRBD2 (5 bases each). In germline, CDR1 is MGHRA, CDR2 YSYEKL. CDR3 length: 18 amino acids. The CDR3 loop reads CASRYDPKGNLNTGERFF. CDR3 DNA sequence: TGCGCCAGCAGATATGATCCTAAGGGGAACCTAAACACCGGGGAGCGGTTTTTT.

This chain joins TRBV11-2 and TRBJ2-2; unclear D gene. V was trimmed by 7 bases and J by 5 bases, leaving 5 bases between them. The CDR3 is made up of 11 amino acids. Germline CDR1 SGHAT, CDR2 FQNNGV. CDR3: CASTTTGELFF. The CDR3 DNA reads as TGTGCCAGCACTACAACCGGGGAGCTGTTTTTT.

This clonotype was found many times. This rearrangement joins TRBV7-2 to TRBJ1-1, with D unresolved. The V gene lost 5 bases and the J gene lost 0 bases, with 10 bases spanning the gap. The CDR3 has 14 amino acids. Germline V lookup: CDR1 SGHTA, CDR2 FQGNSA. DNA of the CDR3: TGTGCCAGCAGCAGCCTCGACGTGAACACTGAAGCTTTCTTT. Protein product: CASSSLDVNTEAFF.

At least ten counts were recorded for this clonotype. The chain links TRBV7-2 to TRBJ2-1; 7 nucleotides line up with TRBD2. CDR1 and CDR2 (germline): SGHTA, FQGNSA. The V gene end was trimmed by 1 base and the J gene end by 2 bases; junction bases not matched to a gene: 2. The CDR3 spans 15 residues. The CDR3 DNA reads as TGTGCCAGCAGCTTAGGTGCGGGGGCCTACAATGAGCAGTTCTTC. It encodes CASSLGAGAYNEQFF.

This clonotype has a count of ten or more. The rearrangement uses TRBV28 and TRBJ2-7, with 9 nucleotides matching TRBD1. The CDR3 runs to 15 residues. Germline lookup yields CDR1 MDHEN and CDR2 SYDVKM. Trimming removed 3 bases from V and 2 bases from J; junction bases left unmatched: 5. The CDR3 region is CASSFPGQGPYEQYF. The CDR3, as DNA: TGTGCCAGCAGTTTCCCGGGACAGGGTCCCTACGAGCAGTACTTC. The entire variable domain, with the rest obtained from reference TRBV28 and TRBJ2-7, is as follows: DVKVTQSSRYLVKRTGEKVFLECVQDMDHENMFWYRQDPGLGLRLIYFSYDVKMKEKGDIPEGYSVSREKKERFSLILESASTNQTSMYLCASSFPGQGPYEQYFGPGTRLTVT.

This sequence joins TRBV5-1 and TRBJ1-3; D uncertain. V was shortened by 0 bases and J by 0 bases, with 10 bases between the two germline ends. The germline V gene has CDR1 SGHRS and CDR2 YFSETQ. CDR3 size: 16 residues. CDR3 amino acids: CASSLAPGHSGNTIYF. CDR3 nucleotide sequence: TGCGCCAGCAGCTTGGCCCCAGGCCACTCTGGAAACACCATATATTTT. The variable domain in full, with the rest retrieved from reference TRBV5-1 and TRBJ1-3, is KAGVTQTPRYLIKTRGQQVTLSCSPISGHRSVSWYQQTPGQGLQFLFEYFSETQRNKGNFPGRFSGRQFSNSRSEMNVSTLELGDSALYLCASSLAPGHSGNTIYFGEGSWLTVV.

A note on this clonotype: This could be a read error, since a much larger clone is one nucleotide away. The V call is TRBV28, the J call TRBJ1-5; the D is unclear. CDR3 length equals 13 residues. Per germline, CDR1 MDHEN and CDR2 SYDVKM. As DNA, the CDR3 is TGTGTCAGCAGCTGGAGGGTTAATCAGCCCCAGCATTTT. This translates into CVSSWRVNQPQHF.

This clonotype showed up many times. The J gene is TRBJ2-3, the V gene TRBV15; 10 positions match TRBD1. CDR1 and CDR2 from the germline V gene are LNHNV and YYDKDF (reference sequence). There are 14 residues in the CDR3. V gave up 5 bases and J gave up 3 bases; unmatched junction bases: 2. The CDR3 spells CATSAGQGTDTQYF. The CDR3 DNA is TGTGCCACCAGCGCGGGACAGGGGACAGATACGCAGTATTTT. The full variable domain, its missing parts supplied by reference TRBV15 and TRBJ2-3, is DAMVIQNPRYQVTQFGKPVTLSCSQTLNHNVMYWYQQKSSQAPKLLFHYYDKDFNNEADTPDNFQSRRPNTSFCFLDIRSPGLGDTAMYLCATSAGQGTDTQYFGPGTRLTVL.

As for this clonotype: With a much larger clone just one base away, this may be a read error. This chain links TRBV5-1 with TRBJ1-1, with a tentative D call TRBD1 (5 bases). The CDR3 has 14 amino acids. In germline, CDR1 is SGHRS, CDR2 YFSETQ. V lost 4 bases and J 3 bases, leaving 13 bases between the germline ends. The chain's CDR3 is CASSPDSDYTEAFF. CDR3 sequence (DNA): TGCGCCAGCAGCCCCGACAGCGACTACACTGAAGCTTTCTTT.

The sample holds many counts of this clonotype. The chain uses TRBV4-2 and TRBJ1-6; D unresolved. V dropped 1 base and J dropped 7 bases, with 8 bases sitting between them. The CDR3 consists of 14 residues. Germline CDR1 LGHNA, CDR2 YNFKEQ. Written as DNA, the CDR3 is TGTGCCAGCAGCCAAGTTCTTCTCAATTCACCCCTCCACTTT. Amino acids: CASSQVLLNSPLHF.